Listed below are T cell receptor beta chains from one sample, sequenced in a study of blood T cell repertoires in COVID-19. Using immunoSEQ multiplex PCR, the repertoire was profiled, and TCRdb retains in-frame clones only, with some absent. This sample has 410,000 or so clones, with about 89% found just once. Sequencing was done on a sample of peripheral blood. These receptors came from a middle-aged woman with COVID-19, enrolled during active disease. Each CDR3 is given with its conserved first and last residue.

TRBV7-9,TRBJ1-2,CASSLVGGSYGYTF
TRBV29-1,TRBJ1-2,CSVGVRDAGGYTF
TRBV3-1/TRBV3-2,TRBJ2-3,CASSQSGGLAGRSTDTQYF
TRBV19,TRBJ2-1,CASSPPGPYDEQFF
TRBV11-1,TRBJ2-3,CASSSQRERVDTQYF
TRBV12-3/TRBV12-4,TRBJ2-3,CASSSEQGNTQYF
TRBV28,TRBJ1-2,CASSLSGTYGYTF
TRBV4-1,TRBJ2-2,CASSLRRGNTGELFF
TRBV14,TRBJ1-1,CASSQVHRAPGTEAFF
TRBV3-1/TRBV3-2,TRBJ2-5,CASSLAGIQETQYF
TRBV2,TRBJ1-4,CASRGAPANEKLFF
TRBV28,TRBJ1-5,CASSSAVRGPQHF
TRBV29-1,TRBJ1-1,CSVGGTGADTEAFF
TRBV5-1,TRBJ1-1,CASSLEGSRRNTEAFF
TRBV30,TRBJ1-1,CAWSVRPQRDTEAFF
TRBV28,TRBJ1-2,CASTGRDGYTF
TRBV7-3,TRBJ2-2,CASSRQGAAGELFF
TRBV19,TRBJ1-1,CASSRRGLEAFF
TRBV5-1,TRBJ2-1,CASSLGLAGVDEQFF
TRBV28,TRBJ1-2,CASSPSLGRGYGYTF
TRBV11-2,TRBJ1-2,CASSLGSYGYTF
TRBV29-1,TRBJ2-3,CSVESLRTTSTDTQYF
TRBV6-5,TRBJ1-1,CASGSLTVNTEAFF
TRBV28,TRBJ2-1,CASSPLAGVDNEQFF
TRBV5-1,TRBJ1-4,CASSLGPVGQGYNEKLFF
TRBV6-5,TRBJ2-5,CASSLEGRGQETQYF
TRBV10-3,TRBJ2-5,CAISLGLAQETQYF
TRBV5-1,TRBJ2-7,CASSLPGTAGPNEQYF
TRBV6-2/TRBV6-3,TRBJ1-2,CASSYSTGRNYGYTF
TRBV7-2,TRBJ1-4,CASSLVPGSTNEKLFF
TRBV7-5,TRBJ2-7,CARSLGGDISYEQYF
TRBV18,TRBJ1-1,CASSVRTGSIAEAFF
TRBV28,TRBJ1-2,CASSWTSYGYTF
TRBV28,TRBJ1-4,CASTEGATNEKLFF
TRBV30,TRBJ2-5,CAWSASGGGETQYF
TRBV7-2,TRBJ1-6,CASSLVSGQGNSPLHF
TRBV27,TRBJ1-2,CASSSTFRTGISYTF
TRBV7-9,TRBJ1-5,CASSKRGGTSYSNQPQHF
TRBV6-5,TRBJ1-5,CASSPTGRNQPQHF
TRBV3-1/TRBV3-2,TRBJ1-2,CASMQGRGTGDGYGYTF
TRBV5-8,TRBJ1-5,CASSLRTGVNQPQHF
TRBV7-9,TRBJ1-6,CASSSRTGSSYNSPLHF
TRBV19,TRBJ1-2,CASAQQGPWAGYTF
TRBV19,TRBJ1-1,CASSMTQEAFF
TRBV21-1,TRBJ2-1,CASSKMTSGSNEQFF